The 8 T cell receptor beta chains below all came from one sample that was sequenced in a study of T cells in Graves' hyperthyroidism and ophthalmopathy. The source material, RNA transcripts, was used to amplify TCR beta CDR3 regions. Primed by the HTBI set, a first-round RT-PCR was run on the TCR CDR3. MiXCR was run by TCRdb on the multiplex PCR reads, yielding one entry per CDR3 protein. The sample lists about 350,000 distinct CDR3 sequences, approximately 16% seen once, with approximately 19% in the top ten. The material sequenced was blood. The source of these receptors is a woman in her fifties or sixties with Graves' ophthalmopathy.

This clonotype has a count of ten or more. The chain couples TRBV18 to TRBJ2-7, with a possible D match to TRBD2 (7 bases). Trimming pared 3 bases from V and 6 bases from J, leaving 12 bases between. Germline CDR1 and CDR2: KGHSH and LQKENI. The CDR3 is made up of 13 amino acids. The CDR3 reads CASSPAGAGEQYF. CDR3 bases: TGTGCCAGCTCACCTGCGGGGGCCGGCGAGCAGTACTTC.

This clonotype was recorded a few times. J is TRBJ2-1 and V is TRBV7-2, with 9 positions matching TRBD2. Germline V gene sequence: CDR1 SGHTA, CDR2 FQGNSA. V lost 6 bases and J lost 0; bases outside the gene matches: 3. CDR3 length: 15 residues. CDR3 amino acids: CASRRTSDSYNEQFF. In DNA form, the CDR3 reads TGTGCCAGCAGGCGGACTAGCGACTCCTACAATGAGCAGTTCTTC.

This clonotype was counted at least ten times. The chain employs TRBV12-5 and TRBJ2-1; 8 positions match TRBD2. Germline V CDR1 and CDR2: LGHNT, FRNRAP. V trimming: 1 base; J trimming: 0 bases; junction bases outside the gene matches: 5. The CDR3 is 17 amino acids. Here the CDR3 reads CASGLGVAGSSYNEQFF. The CDR3 DNA is TGTGCTAGTGGTTTGGGGGTAGCGGGGAGCTCCTACAATGAGCAGTTCTTC. Together with reference TRBV12-5 and TRBJ2-1, the CDR3 gives the full variable domain: DARVTQTPRHKVTEMGQEVTMRCQPILGHNTVFWYRQTMMQGLELLAYFRNRAPLDDSGMPKDRFSAEMPDATLATLKIQPSEPRDSAVYFCASGLGVAGSSYNEQFFGPGTRLTVL.

In its sample, this clonotype was seen a few times. This chain uses TRBV24-1 with TRBJ2-3; 12 bases are shared with TRBD1. Germline CDR1 reads KGHDR; CDR2 reads SFDVKD. The CDR3 is 21 amino acids. Losses at the gene ends were 2 bases for V and 4 bases for J; bases not matched to a gene: 18. Written as DNA, the CDR3 is TGTGCCACCAGTGATTCCCAGAGGGACAGGGGGCCTGCAAAGCAGGCAGATACGCAGTATTTT. Amino acid sequence: CATSDSQRDRGPAKQADTQYF.

This clonotype was seen more than once but under ten times. V is TRBV7-3 and J is TRBJ2-1, with D possibly matching TRBD2 (5 bases). V dropped 5 bases and J dropped 5 bases, with 10 bases sitting between them. Germline loops: CDR1 SGHTA, CDR2 FQGTGA. The CDR3 has 13 amino acids. In DNA form, the CDR3 reads TGTGCCAGCAGCCTGACTACTCACAATGAGCAGTTCTTC. Its translation is CASSLTTHNEQFF.

This clonotype was picked up many times. The chain is built from TRBV20-1 and TRBJ2-5, with 8 positions matching TRBD2. The V gene's germline CDR1 is DFQATT and CDR2 SNEGSKA (reference sequence). The junction had 8 bases not matched to a gene; V was cut back by 1 base and J by 1 base. The CDR3 loop spans 16 amino acids. CDR3 amino acids: CSARASRAGAQETQYF. CDR3 coding DNA: TGCAGTGCTAGAGCCTCTAGAGCGGGAGCCCAAGAGACCCAGTACTTC.

The rearrangement joins TRBV19 to TRBJ1-4, with a possible D match to TRBD1 (5 bases). V was clipped by 6 bases and J by 8 bases, with 16 bases between them. The germline V gene encodes CDR1 LNHDA and CDR2 SQIVND (reference sequence). CDR3 length equals 14 residues. Here the CDR3 reads CASRRGEVREKLFF. The DNA for the CDR3 is TGTGCCAGTAGACGAGGGGAGGTTCGAGAAAAACTGTTTTTT.

This clonotype has more than one count but fewer than ten. J is TRBJ2-5 and V is TRBV6-1, with 9 nucleotides matching TRBD2. The ends lost 6 bases at V and 4 bases at J; junction bases unmatched: 6. This CDR3 has 14 residues. Per the germline V gene, CDR1 is MNHNS and CDR2 is SASEGT. The CDR3 region is CASRESGRRETQYF. The CDR3 nucleotides read TGTGCCAGCAGGGAAAGCGGGAGGAGAGAGACCCAGTACTTC.